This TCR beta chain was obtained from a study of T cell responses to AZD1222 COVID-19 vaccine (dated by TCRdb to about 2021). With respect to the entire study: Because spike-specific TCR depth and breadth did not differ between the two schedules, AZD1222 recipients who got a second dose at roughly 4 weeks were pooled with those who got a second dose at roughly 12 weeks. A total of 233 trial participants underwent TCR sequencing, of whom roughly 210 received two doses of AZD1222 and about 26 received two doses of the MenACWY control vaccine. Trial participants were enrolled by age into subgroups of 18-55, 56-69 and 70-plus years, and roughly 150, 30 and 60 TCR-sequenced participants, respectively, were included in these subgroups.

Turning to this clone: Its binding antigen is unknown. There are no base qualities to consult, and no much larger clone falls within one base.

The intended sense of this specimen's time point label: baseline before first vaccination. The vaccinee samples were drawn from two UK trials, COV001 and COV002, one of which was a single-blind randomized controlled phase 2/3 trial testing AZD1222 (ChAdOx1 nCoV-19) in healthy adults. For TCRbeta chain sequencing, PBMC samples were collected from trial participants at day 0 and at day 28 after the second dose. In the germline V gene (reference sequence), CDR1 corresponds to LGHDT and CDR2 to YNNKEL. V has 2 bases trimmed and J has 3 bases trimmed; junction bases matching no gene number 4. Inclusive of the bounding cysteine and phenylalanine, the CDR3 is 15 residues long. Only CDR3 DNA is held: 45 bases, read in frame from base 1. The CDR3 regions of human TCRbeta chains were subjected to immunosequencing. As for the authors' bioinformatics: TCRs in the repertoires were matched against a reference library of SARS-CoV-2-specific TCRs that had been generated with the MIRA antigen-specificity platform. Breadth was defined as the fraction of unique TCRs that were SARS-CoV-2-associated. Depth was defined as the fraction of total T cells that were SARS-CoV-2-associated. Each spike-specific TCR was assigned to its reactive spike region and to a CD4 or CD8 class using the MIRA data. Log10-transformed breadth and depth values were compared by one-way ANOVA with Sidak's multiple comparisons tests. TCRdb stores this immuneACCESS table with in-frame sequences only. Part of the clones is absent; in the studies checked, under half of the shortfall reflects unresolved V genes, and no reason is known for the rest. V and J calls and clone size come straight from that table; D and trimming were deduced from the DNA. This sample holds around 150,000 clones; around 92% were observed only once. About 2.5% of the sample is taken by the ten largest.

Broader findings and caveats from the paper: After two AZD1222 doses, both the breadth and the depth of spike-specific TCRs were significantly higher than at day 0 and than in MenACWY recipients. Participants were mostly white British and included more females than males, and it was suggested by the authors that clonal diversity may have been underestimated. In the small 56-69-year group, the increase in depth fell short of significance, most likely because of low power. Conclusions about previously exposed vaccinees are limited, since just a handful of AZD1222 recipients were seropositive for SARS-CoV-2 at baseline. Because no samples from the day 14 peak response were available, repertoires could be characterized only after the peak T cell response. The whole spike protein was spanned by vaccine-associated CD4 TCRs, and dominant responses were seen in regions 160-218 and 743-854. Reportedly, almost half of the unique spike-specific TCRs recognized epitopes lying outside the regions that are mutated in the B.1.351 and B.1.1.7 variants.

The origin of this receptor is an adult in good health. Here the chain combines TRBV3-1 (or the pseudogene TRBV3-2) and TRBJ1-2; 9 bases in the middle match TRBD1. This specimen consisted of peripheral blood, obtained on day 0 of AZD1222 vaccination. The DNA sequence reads TGTGCCAGCAGCCAACCCAGGACAGGGGACTATGGCTACACCTTC. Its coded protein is CASSQPRTGDYGYTF.